This T cell receptor (beta chain) comes out of a study of cytomegalovirus exposure and HLA in healthy donors. Amplification used 60 Vbeta primers and 13 Jbeta primers. Authors' analysis steps: A later analysis tallied 87 million or so unique TCR beta chains, some 10 million of them shared. Assay used: immunoSEQ multiplex PCR; TCRdb lists only in-frame clones, some missing. V and J calls and clone size are given by that table; D and trimming were obtained from the DNA. This sample yields about 130,000 clones, of which roughly 78% are seen a single time; around 3.3% belongs to the top ten. This TCR came from a male donor in good health and CMV-seronegative. Sequenced material: PBMCs.

The CDR3 sequence is CASSRATGANSPLHF. The CDR3 DNA reads TGTGCCAGTAGTCGAGCGACTGGAGCTAATTCACCCCTCCACTTT. This chain connects TRBV19 to TRBJ1-6; D gene uncertain. This CDR3 spans 15 amino acids. Germline assignment: CDR1 LNHDA and CDR2 SQIVND (reference sequence). V shed 5 bases and J shed 6 bases, with 14 bases lying between them.